This TCR beta chain is drawn from a study of shared clonotypes between healthy human individuals. Profiled with immunoSEQ multiplex PCR; TCRdb holds only in-frame clones, not every one. The sample has roughly 2.2 million clones; around 93% are singletons. This clone has more than one count but fewer than ten. The CDR3 extends over 12 amino acids. Germline CDR1 GTSNPN, CDR2 SVGIG (reference sequence). The V end was cut by 6 bases, the J end by 4 bases, with 12 bases between. The chain recombines TRBV30 with TRBJ1-1; D gene ambiguous. The sequencing input was naive CD4+ T cells from PBMCs. Subset reported: CD45RA+ positively selected. The clonotype was recovered from a man aged 18 to 30 in good health. Some clones in this sample may be carry-over from other donors' samples. The CDR3 sequence is CACTEEGTEAFF. CDR3 DNA: TGTGCCTGCACCGAAGAGGGCACTGAAGCTTTCTTT.